Described below is a single T cell receptor beta chain sequence and its context. Its cognate antigen is unknown. The assay was immunoSEQ multiplex PCR, and TCRdb's table has in-frame clones only and misses some. The table has 250,000 to 300,000 clones, 90% seen once; the top ten hold roughly 0.4%. The V gene lost 0 bases and the J gene lost 6 bases, with 12 bases spanning the gap. Germline loops: CDR1 SEHNR, CDR2 FQNEAQ (reference sequence). This CDR3 is 14 amino acids long. This entry is derived from a study of cytomegalovirus exposure and HLA in healthy donors. Study context: The same platform used for the 600 to 750 first-cohort repertoires was also used for the 120 or so validation repertoires, as a later analysis reported.

Study-level results: Rare TCR sequences predominated, though certain public TCRs were found in many donors.

Sample: PBMCs. The sequence was obtained from a woman in her late teens or twenties in good health and CMV-seronegative. V gene TRBV7-9 combines with J gene TRBJ2-7, with D perhaps matching TRBD1 (5 bases). CDR3 sequence (DNA): TGTGCCAGCAGCTTAGCGCGACAGATGAGCGAGCAGTACTTC. It codes for CASSLARQMSEQYF. The full variable domain, in which reference TRBV7-9 and TRBJ2-7 provide the parts outside the CDR3, is DTGVSQNPRHKITKRGQNVTFRCDPISEHNRLYWYRQTLGQGPEFLTYFQNEAQLEKSRLLSDRFSAERPKGSFSTLEIQRTEQGDSAMYLCASSLARQMSEQYFGPGTRLTVT.